This T cell receptor beta chain comes out of a study of shared clonotypes between healthy human individuals. Background on the study: Donors had three CD4 naive, three CD4 memory, two CD8 naive and one CD8 memory plate apiece.

General study findings and limits: It was expected that sequencing depth would affect clonotype sharing among donors.

Notes on this clone: Antigen specificity is unknown.

V dropped 0 bases and J dropped 8; count of bases not matched to a gene: 6. The CDR3 consists of 14 residues. Germline-derived CDR1 and CDR2 are MNHEY and SVGAGI. The assay was run at deep level. Sequencing used immunoSEQ multiplex PCR; TCRdb keeps in-frame clones, though not all of them. The table lists approximately 940,000 clones, around three quarters of them singletons. The sequenced sample consisted of memory CD4+ T cells sorted from blood. Subset reported: CD45RA-negative fraction. The chain joins TRBV6-5 to TRBJ1-2; TRBD1 agrees at 7 bases. This receptor was identified in a man aged 18 to 29 in good health. The CDR3 loop is CASSYSGQAMGYTF. DNA of the CDR3: TGTGCCAGCAGTTACTCCGGACAGGCAATGGGCTACACCTTC.